This T cell receptor (beta chain) was sequenced in a study of Graves' ophthalmopathy and Graves' hyperthyroidism. TCR beta CDR3 regions were amplified from RNA transcripts. A first-round RT-PCR used HTBI primers, followed by a second-round multiplex PCR. TCRdb passed the multiplex PCR reads through MiXCR, listing each CDR3 protein once. The sample contains 40,000 to 45,000 distinct CDR3 sequences, over 40% of which appear only once. This TCR was sampled from an adult man with Graves' ophthalmopathy. The sequenced material came from peripheral blood.

CDR3 bases: TGTGCCAGCAGCCTTCTAGCGGGAGACGGCGAGCAGTACTTC. The encoded protein is CASSLLAGDGEQYF. The J gene is TRBJ2-7, the V gene TRBV7-9, with 10 nucleotides matching TRBD2. Germline V CDR1 and CDR2: SEHNR, FQNEAQ (reference sequence). The CDR3 runs 14 residues. Trimming cost V 5 bases and J 6 bases; bases outside gene matches: 7.